This TCR beta chain was captured by sequencing in a study of T cells in localized non-small cell lung cancer. Germline V CDR1 and CDR2: SGHNT, YYREEE (reference sequence). The CDR3 spans 14 residues. With V trimmed by 5 bases and J by 3 bases, 5 bases remained unmatched. General study results and limits: Higher T cell density in the blood was associated with longer overall survival, whereas higher adjacent-lung clonality associated with shorter survival.

A remark on this clone: Its antigen is not identified.

The assay was immunoSEQ multiplex PCR, and TCRdb's table has in-frame clones only and misses some. Among roughly 35,000 clones listed, around nine tenths were seen once. This chain uses TRBV5-4 with TRBJ2-3; 8 nucleotides match TRBD2. The sequence was collected from a woman aged 35 to 70 with stage I lung adenocarcinoma. The source material was peripheral blood, sampled before any cancer treatment. CDR3 amino acids: CASRSLAGTDTQYF. Here the CDR3 DNA reads TGTGCCAGCAGGTCCCTAGCGGGTACAGATACGCAGTATTTT. The variable domain in full, completed from reference TRBV5-4 and TRBJ2-3, reads ETGVTQSPTHLIKTRGQQVTLRCSSQSGHNTVSWYQQALGQGPQFIFQYYREEENGRGNFPPRFSGLQFPNYSSELNVNALELDDSALYLCASRSLAGTDTQYFGPGTRLTVL.